This T cell receptor (beta chain) was sequenced in a study of blood T cell repertoires in COVID-19 (dated by TCRdb to 2018 to 2021). Describing the broader study: Samples from collaborators originated in the United States, Italy and Spain and spanned both the acute and convalescent phases of COVID-19. The material from the prospective study consisted of cDNA or gDNA derived from T cells, B-cell-depleted T cells, or PBMCs. Subjects who had been exposed to COVID-19, were actively infected with it, or had recovered from it provided the deeply sampled blood TCRbeta repertoires that made up the dataset. The repertoires were released in a freely available public database meant as a resource for research on the immune response to SARS-CoV-2. Samples came from the ongoing ImmuneRACE study (first 160 participants) plus 1,254 subjects from 6 global collaborators. Nearly every sample came with metadata listing a de-identified subject ID, COVID-19 status, age in years and sex. HLA class I and class II types, where available, came from metadata supplied by the sample provider rather than from assay-based typing. General conclusions and limits of the study: How much clinical and demographic metadata was included differed by source and by participant, and the metadata was provided uncurated.

Each collaborating institution followed its own protocols to collect whole blood in K2EDTA tubes. For TCRbeta analysis, collaborators shipped samples in one of three forms: frozen whole blood, isolated PBMCs, or DNA extracted from either of those sample types. To note about this clone: There is no known antigen for this receptor. No clone much larger than this one lies a single base away; base qualities are absent.

The CDR3 sequence holds 14 residues, the cysteine and phenylalanine included. Only the CDR3 part of the read is kept: 42 bases, read in frame from the first base. Trimmed from V: 4 bases; trimmed from J: 4 bases; junction bases lacking a gene match: 6. CDR1 and CDR2 are read off the germline V gene as MNHEY and SVGEGT. TCRbeta CDR3 regions were amplified from genomic DNA by means of the immunoSEQ Assay, a bias-controlled multiplex PCR. On the study's bioinformatics: The number of nucleated cells in each sample was estimated from the amplification of reference gene primers within the assay. Sequence reads were collapsed and filtered to measure the absolute abundance of every unique TCRbeta CDR3 rearrangement. For each sample, productive Simpson clonality was calculated by taking the square root of Simpson's diversity index across productive rearrangements. TCRdb limited this immuneACCESS table to in-frame rearrangements with V and J called. A share of clones is missing; checked studies link under half to unresolved V genes, and the rest is unexplained. V and J calls and clone size come straight from that table; D and trimming were deduced from the DNA. The sample table records 120,000 or so clones; around four fifths of these occur just once. The ten biggest clones cover more than 20% of the sample.

The sequenced sample was peripheral blood. The TCR comes from a human donor in a cohort sampled during active COVID-19. The rearrangement combines TRBV6-2 or TRBV6-3 with TRBJ2-7; 8 nucleotides in the junction match TRBD1. The bases read TGTGCCAGCAGTTCACCGGGACAGGCTTACGAGCAGTACTTC. This gives the protein CASSSPGQAYEQYF.